This record covers a single T cell receptor beta chain. This specimen belongs to a study of T cell changes during pregnancy in multiple sclerosis. Here immunoSEQ multiplex PCR was the method, and the copy in TCRdb shows in-frame clones only, minus some. The data show approximately 41,000 clones, roughly 91% seen once. The sequenced material came from PBMCs (not recorded whether the cells were cultured). This sequence was found in a female donor with multiple sclerosis, enrolled in a pregnancy study.

This CDR3 is CSGPQGAGYTF. Here the CDR3 DNA reads TGCAGCGGCCCGCAGGGGGCTGGCTACACCTTC. The chain has TRBV29-1 and TRBJ1-2; 8 bases are a match to TRBD1. CDR3 length: 11 residues. J was trimmed by 7 bases and V by 7 bases; bases with no gene match: 5. Per the germline V gene, CDR1 is SQVTM and CDR2 is ANQGSEA.